The 29 T cell receptor beta chains listed next were all sequenced from one sample in a study of early T cells in non-severe SARS-CoV-2 infection. Via MiXCR, TCRdb re-called the 5' RACE reads, giving one row per CDR3 protein. The sample consists of roughly 50,000 distinct CDR3 sequences, 6.2% of them appearing once. The sequencing used whole blood, collected at baseline. The receptors stem from an adult who was a healthcare worker with PCR-confirmed SARS-CoV-2 infection or an uninfected control (not recorded which).

This clonotype turned up a few times. The chain carries TRBV19 and TRBJ2-1; D tentatively reads TRBD1 or TRBD2 (5 bases each). CDR3 length: 14 residues. The V end was cut by 5 bases, the J end by 6 bases, with 14 bases between. CDR1 and CDR2 from the germline V gene are LNHDA and SQIVND (reference sequence). Here the CDR3 DNA reads TGTGCCAGTAGTCCAGACGGGGCCCGCAATGAGCAGTTCTTC. This encodes CASSPDGARNEQFF.

This clonotype occurred a few times. The rearrangement links TRBV27 to TRBJ2-3; D not certain. This CDR3 region has 15 residues. V was pared by 0 bases and J by 4 bases, with 11 bases between. CDR1 MNHEY and CDR2 SMNVEV come from the germline V gene (reference sequence). The CDR3 region is CASSLSSGAADTQYF. The DNA for the CDR3 is TGTGCCAGCAGTTTATCCTCCGGAGCAGCAGATACGCAGTATTTT.

This clonotype came up a few times. The V call is TRBV20-1, the J call TRBJ1-1; TRBD1 aligns across 7 bases. Germline lookup yields CDR1 DFQATT and CDR2 SNEGSKA (reference sequence). The junction had 1 base not matched to a gene; V was cut back by 3 bases and J by 6 bases. CDR3 length: 11 amino acids. CDR3 nucleotide sequence: TGCAGTGCTAGCAGGGGGGCTGAAGCTTTCTTT. Protein: CSASRGAEAFF.

The table lists this clonotype with a few counts. The chain couples TRBV11-2 to TRBJ2-2, with D unresolved. This CDR3 spans 13 amino acids. CDR1 and CDR2 (germline): SGHAT, FQNNGV. V was trimmed by 1 base and J by 6 bases, leaving 6 bases between them. This CDR3 reads CASSLGEAGELFF. CDR3 sequence (DNA): TGTGCCAGCAGCTTAGGGGAAGCCGGGGAGCTGTTTTTT.

Ten or more counts support this clonotype. The chain joins TRBV29-1 to TRBJ1-5; TRBD1 agrees at 10 bases. Germline assignment: CDR1 SQVTM and CDR2 ANQGSEA. J was trimmed by 0 bases and V by 7 bases; bases with no gene match: 9. The CDR3 is made up of 16 amino acids. The CDR3 region is CSGGDRGPFSNQPQHF. In DNA form, the CDR3 reads TGCAGCGGGGGGGACAGGGGACCCTTTAGCAATCAGCCCCAGCATTTT.

This clonotype was detected once. The J gene is TRBJ2-7, the V gene TRBV18; D is possibly TRBD2 (6 bases). The CDR3 spans 13 residues. Germline lookup yields CDR1 KGHSH and CDR2 LQKENI. V dropped 3 bases and J dropped 3 bases, with 9 bases sitting between them. The CDR3 bases are TGTGCCAGCTCACCGGGGGAGGACTACGAGCAGTACTTC. Protein product: CASSPGEDYEQYF. Using reference TRBV18 and TRBJ2-7 for the parts outside the CDR3, the full variable domain is NAGVMQNPRHLVRRRGQEARLRCSPMKGHSHVYWYRQLPEEGLKFMVYLQKENIIDESGMPKERFSAEFPKEGPSILRIQQVVRGDSAAYFCASSPGEDYEQYFGPGTRLTVT.

This clonotype was picked up many times. The chain has TRBV7-9 and TRBJ1-1, with D uncertain. This CDR3 spans 11 amino acids. Germline V gene lookup returns CDR1 SEHNR and CDR2 FQNEAQ (reference sequence). Trimming left V 2 bases short and J 7 bases short, with 5 bases between. The CDR3 spells CASSLYGEAFF. CDR3 sequence (DNA): TGTGCCAGCAGCTTATACGGTGAAGCTTTCTTT.

This clonotype was counted only a few times. This chain connects TRBV19 to TRBJ1-2; a possible D gene is TRBD1 (5 bases). The length of the CDR3 is 13 residues. Germline CDR1 LNHDA, CDR2 SQIVND (reference sequence). Trimming took off 4 bases at V and 4 bases at J, with 10 bases between the two ends. This chain's CDR3 is CASSTSDTYGYTF. CDR3 nucleotides: TGTGCCAGTAGTACGTCGGACACCTATGGCTACACCTTC. Full variable domain (outside the CDR3, taken from reference TRBV19 and TRBJ1-2): DGGITQSPKYLFRKEGQNVTLSCEQNLNHDAMYWYRQDPGQGLRLIYYSQIVNDFQKGDIAEGYSVSREKKESFPLTVTSAQKNPTAFYLCASSTSDTYGYTFGSGTRLTVV.

The chain recombines TRBV19 with TRBJ2-3; no firm D call. CDR3 size: 12 residues. CDR1 is LNHDA, CDR2 SQIVND, per germline (reference sequence). The V end lost 5 bases, the J end lost 0 bases, and 3 bases lay between the germline ends. The CDR3 spells CASSYSTDTQYF. CDR3 in DNA: TGTGCCAGTAGTTATAGCACAGATACGCAGTATTTT. Filled out from reference TRBV19 and TRBJ2-3, the complete variable domain reads DGGITQSPKYLFRKEGQNVTLSCEQNLNHDAMYWYRQDPGQGLRLIYYSQIVNDFQKGDIAEGYSVSREKKESFPLTVTSAQKNPTAFYLCASSYSTDTQYFGPGTRLTVL.

The rearrangement links TRBV20-1 to TRBJ2-1; D is ambiguous. Germline V gene lookup returns CDR1 DFQATT and CDR2 SNEGSKA (reference sequence). Trimming took off 6 bases at V and 7 bases at J, with 10 bases between the two ends. CDR3 length equals 11 residues. CDR3 in amino acids: CSAPRVNEQFF. The CDR3, as DNA: TGCAGTGCCCCTCGGGTTAATGAGCAGTTCTTC.

Many counts were recorded for this clonotype. This chain connects TRBV20-1 to TRBJ2-7; TRBD1 is a possible D gene (6 bases). CDR1 DFQATT and CDR2 SNEGSKA come from the germline V gene (reference sequence). Trimming pared 5 bases from V and 2 bases from J, leaving 19 bases between. This CDR3 region has 15 residues. The CDR3 reads CSAQPTGFNAYEQYF. DNA of the CDR3: TGCAGTGCTCAACCGACAGGATTCAATGCCTACGAGCAGTACTTC.

This clonotype was counted at least ten times. The chain combines TRBV11-2 with TRBJ2-3; 9 bases match TRBD2. Trimming took 2 bases from V and 3 from J; bases not matched to a gene: 0. CDR1 SGHAT and CDR2 FQNNGV come from the germline V gene. The length of the CDR3 is 14 residues. The CDR3 region is CASSLTSGTDTQYF. CDR3 coding DNA: TGTGCCAGCAGCTTAACTAGCGGGACAGATACGCAGTATTTT.

This clonotype was detected many times. The chain recombines TRBV11-2 with TRBJ2-2, with TRBD2 matching 11 bases. This CDR3 is built from 16 residues. CDR1 and CDR2 from the germline V gene are SGHAT and FQNNGV. The V and J ends lost 4 bases and 1 base, in that order; junction bases with no gene match: 2. As DNA, the CDR3 is TGTGCCAGCAGCTACGGGACTAGCGGGAACACCGGGGAGCTGTTTTTT. Its translation is CASSYGTSGNTGELFF.

This clonotype was recorded many times. The CDR3 nucleotides are TGTGCCAGCAGCTTTAGCGGGAGGTTGAATGAGCAGTTCTTC. Amino acid sequence: CASSFSGRLNEQFF. The V and J genes are TRBV11-1 and TRBJ2-1, with TRBD2 identical over 10 bases. The V gene end was trimmed by 3 bases and the J gene end by 7 bases; junction bases not matched to a gene: 3. CDR3 length: 14 residues. The germline CDR1 and CDR2 sequences are SGHAT and FQDESV (reference sequence).

This chain joins TRBV5-5 and TRBJ2-3; possibly TRBD2 for D (5 bases). There are 13 residues in the CDR3. CDR1 and CDR2 from the germline V gene are SGHKS and YYEKEE (reference sequence). Trimming cost V 0 bases and J 7 bases, with 9 bases left between them. This CDR3 is CASSLVAGNTQYF. CDR3 nucleotide sequence: TGTGCCAGCAGCTTGGTGGCCGGGAATACGCAGTATTTT.

The V and J genes are TRBV10-3 and TRBJ1-5; D is undetermined. V lost 6 bases and J lost 1, with 13 bases in between. CDR1 and CDR2 from the germline V gene are ENHRY and SYGVKD. The CDR3 totals 15 residues. For the CDR3, the DNA is TGTGCCATCAGCCAGGACGGCGGGAGCAATCAGCCCCAGCATTTT. Translation gives CAISQDGGSNQPQHF.

This clonotype was observed at least ten times. CDR3 region: CASSVRGRYNEQFF. The CDR3 DNA follows: TGTGCCAGTAGTGTCCGCGGGAGATACAATGAGCAGTTCTTC. V is TRBV19 and J is TRBJ2-1; 7 bases are a match to TRBD2. V dropped 5 bases and J dropped 4; count of bases not matched to a gene: 5. This CDR3 contains 14 residues. Germline V CDR1 and CDR2: LNHDA, SQIVND (reference sequence).

This clonotype has more than one count but fewer than ten. V usage is TRBV5-1 and J usage is TRBJ2-7; D might be TRBD1 (7 bases). The CDR3 extends over 16 amino acids. Germline V CDR1 and CDR2: SGHRS, YFSETQ. Trimming pared 4 bases from V and 0 bases from J, leaving 17 bases between. DNA for the CDR3: TGCGCCAGCAGCCCGGAGGGGGCAGGGAGCTCCTACGAGCAGTACTTC. Encoded protein: CASSPEGAGSSYEQYF.

The chain recombines TRBV3-1 with TRBJ1-1; 7 positions agree with TRBD1. V shed 7 bases, J shed 5 bases, and the junction held 10 bases outside the gene matches. Germline V gives CDR1 LGHDT, CDR2 YNNKEL (reference sequence). The CDR3 runs 14 residues. The CDR3 DNA reads TGTGCCAGCACCTCGACAGGGCGTGGGACTGAAGCTTTCTTT. Protein sequence: CASTSTGRGTEAFF.

Many counts were recorded for this clonotype. The chain couples TRBV12-5 to TRBJ2-1; 8 bases match TRBD2. Trimming took 5 bases from V and 5 from J; bases not matched to a gene: 8. Germline lookup yields CDR1 LGHNT and CDR2 FRNRAP. The CDR3 contains 15 residues. This CDR3 reads CASGVSGRRNNEQFF. The CDR3 bases are TGTGCTAGTGGTGTGAGCGGGAGAAGGAACAATGAGCAGTTCTTC.

V and J are TRBV6-6 and TRBJ2-1, with 9 nucleotides matching TRBD2. CDR3 length equals 14 residues. Trimming took 4 bases from V and 7 from J; bases not matched to a gene: 5. The germline gives CDR1 MNHNY, CDR2 SVGAGI (reference sequence). The CDR3 reads CASSFGLAMNEQFF. CDR3 nucleotide sequence: TGTGCCAGCAGTTTTGGACTAGCGATGAATGAGCAGTTCTTC.

The J gene is TRBJ1-1, the V gene TRBV6-6; D is ambiguous. The V and J ends lost 4 bases and 3 bases respectively, with 6 bases between them. The CDR3 spans 12 residues. The V gene's germline CDR1 is MNHNY and CDR2 SVGAGI (reference sequence). This chain's CDR3 is CASSFIDTEAFF. In nucleotides, the CDR3 is TGTGCCAGCAGTTTTATTGACACTGAAGCTTTCTTT.

This clonotype was seen many times. The V call is TRBV29-1, the J call TRBJ2-7; 9 positions agree with TRBD1. The germline gives CDR1 SQVTM, CDR2 ANQGSEA. Unmatched junction bases numbered 5, after V lost 5 bases and J lost 3 bases. This CDR3 contains 13 residues. The DNA of the CDR3 is TGCAGCGTTTCTTCGGGACAGGGCTACGAGCAGTACTTC. Its translation is CSVSSGQGYEQYF.

This clonotype was seen a handful of times. J is TRBJ2-5 and V is TRBV29-1; D ambiguous. CDR1 and CDR2 from the germline V gene are SQVTM and ANQGSEA. This CDR3 region has 13 residues. Trimming took 2 bases from V and 0 from J, leaving 7 bases between them. This CDR3 reads CSVEMFNQETQYF. CDR3 sequence (DNA): TGCAGCGTTGAAATGTTTAACCAAGAGACCCAGTACTTC. The whole variable domain, remainder taken from reference TRBV29-1 and TRBJ2-5, is SAVISQKPSRDICQRGTSLTIQCQVDSQVTMMFWYRQQPGQSLTLIATANQGSEATYESGFVIDKFPISRPNLTFSTLTVSNMSPEDSSIYLCSVEMFNQETQYFGPGTRLLVL.

The table lists this clonotype with a few counts. The J gene is TRBJ2-6, the V gene TRBV24-1, with 9 positions matching TRBD1. V was pared by 7 bases and J by 1 base, with 7 bases of the junction left unmatched. The CDR3 consists of 17 residues. The germline gives CDR1 KGHDR, CDR2 SFDVKD. CDR3 loop: CATSRPGTGSGANVLTF. The CDR3 DNA follows: TGTGCCACCAGCCGTCCCGGGACAGGGTCTGGGGCCAACGTCCTGACTTTC.

This clonotype appeared a few times. V usage is TRBV10-3 and J usage is TRBJ2-5; 7 bases match TRBD2. With V trimmed by 10 bases and J by 5 bases, 13 bases remained unmatched. This CDR3 region has 14 residues. Germline V gene sequence: CDR1 ENHRY, CDR2 SYGVKD. The CDR3 spells CATVAGALEETQYF. The CDR3 bases are TGTGCCACGGTCGCGGGAGCCCTAGAGGAGACCCAGTACTTC.

This clonotype was detected ten times or more. The V gene is TRBV7-8, the J gene TRBJ2-3, with TRBD1 identical over 9 bases. The CDR3 runs 16 residues. The ends lost 5 bases at V and 5 bases at J; junction bases unmatched: 11. Germline CDR1 SGHVS, CDR2 FQNEAQ. In DNA, the CDR3 is TGTGCCAGCAGCAAGACAGGGGGAACACGAGTAGATACGCAGTATTTT. Translated: CASSKTGGTRVDTQYF.

This clonotype was seen more than once but under ten times. The chain couples TRBV29-1 to TRBJ2-7; unclear D gene. This CDR3 is built from 15 residues. In germline, CDR1 is SQVTM, CDR2 ANQGSEA. Trimming took off 1 base at V and 3 bases at J, with 16 bases between the two ends. DNA for the CDR3: TGCAGCGTTGAAGGTAACAGAGATCGAAACTACGAGCAGTACTTC. Its protein product is CSVEGNRDRNYEQYF.

This clonotype has a count of ten or more. This rearrangement joins TRBV28 to TRBJ2-7; 7 positions agree with TRBD2. Germline V gene data show CDR1 as MDHEN and CDR2 as SYDVKM. The J segment lost 1 base and the V segment lost 10 bases, leaving 13 bases of the junction unmatched. The length of the CDR3 is 15 residues. In DNA, the CDR3 is TGTGCCACCACCGAACCCGCGGGAGCTTCCTACGAGCAGTACTTC. Protein product: CATTEPAGASYEQYF.